This T cell receptor beta chain is from a study of T cell repertoires in cytomegalovirus infection. Study in general: From public TCR beta signatures came an indication of both CMV infection and matching HLA type.

The V gene lost 3 bases and the J gene lost 2 bases, with 11 bases spanning the gap. CDR1 is LNHDA, CDR2 SQIVND, per germline (reference sequence). This CDR3 has 15 amino acids. TCRdb independently ran MiXCR on the reads; one entry per CDR3 protein. The profile shows more than 350,000 distinct CDR3 sequences, 30% to 40% of them singletons. The clonotype originates from a human donor in good health (CMV status not recorded). Some clones in this sample may be carry-over from other donors' samples. The chain is built from TRBV19 and TRBJ1-5; tentative D call: TRBD1 (6 bases). The specimen was PBMCs. The CDR3 loop reads CASSILGGGNQPQHF. The CDR3 DNA follows: TGTGCCAGTAGTATCCTTGGGGGCGGCAATCAGCCCCAGCATTTT.